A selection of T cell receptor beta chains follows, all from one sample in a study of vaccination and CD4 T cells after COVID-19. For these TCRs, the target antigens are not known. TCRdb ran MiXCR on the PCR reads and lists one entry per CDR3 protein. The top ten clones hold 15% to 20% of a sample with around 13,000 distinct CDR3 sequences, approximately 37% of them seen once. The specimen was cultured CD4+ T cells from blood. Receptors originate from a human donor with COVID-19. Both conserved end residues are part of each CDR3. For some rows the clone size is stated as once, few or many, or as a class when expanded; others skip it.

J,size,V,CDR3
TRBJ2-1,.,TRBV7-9,CASSPTSGGYNEQFF
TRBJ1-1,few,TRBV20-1,CSARDRRGPEGAFF
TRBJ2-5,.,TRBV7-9,CASSPQFGRGRYETQYF
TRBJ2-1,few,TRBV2,CASSEHLAANEQFF
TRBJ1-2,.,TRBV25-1,CASSEQGYGYTF
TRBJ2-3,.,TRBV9,CASSVGAGGGDTQYF
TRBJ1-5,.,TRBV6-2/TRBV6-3,CASSPTGGNQPQHF
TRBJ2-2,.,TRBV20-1,CSASTVNTGELFF
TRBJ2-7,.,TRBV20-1,CRPGTSGRPYEQYF
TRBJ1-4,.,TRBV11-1,CASSLAYDRGVANEKLFF
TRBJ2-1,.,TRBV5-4,CASTIRDEQFF
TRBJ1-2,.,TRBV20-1,CSASPTTGNYGYTF
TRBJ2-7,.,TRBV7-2,CASSLVGVTYEQYF
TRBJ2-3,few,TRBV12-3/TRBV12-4,CASRKLGRTDTQYF
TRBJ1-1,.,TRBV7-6,CASSSQENIEAFF
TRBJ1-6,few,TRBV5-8,CASSRDNYNSPLHF
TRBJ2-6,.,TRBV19,CASSPGARANVLTF
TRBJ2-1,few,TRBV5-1,CASSFEGLNEQFF
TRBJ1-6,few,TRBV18,CASSPLGAGSYNSPLHF
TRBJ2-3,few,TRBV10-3,CAISELSTSGAPTDTQYF
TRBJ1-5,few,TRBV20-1,CSARVGASNQPQHF
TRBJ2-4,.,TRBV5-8,CASSPGGSIVNIQYF
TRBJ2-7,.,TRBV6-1,CASGRGSYEQYF
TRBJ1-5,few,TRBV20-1,CSARRTDSNQPQHF
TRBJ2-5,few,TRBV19,CASSVGTSGAETQYF
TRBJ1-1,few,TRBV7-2,CASSFGGTNTEAFF
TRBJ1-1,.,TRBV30,CAWSAQQGWAFF
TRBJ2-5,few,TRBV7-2,CASSRTGTKETQYF
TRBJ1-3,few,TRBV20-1,CSARDSGAAGNTIYF
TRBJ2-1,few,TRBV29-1,CSVAPTAVREQFF
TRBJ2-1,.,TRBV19,CASILGGEQFF
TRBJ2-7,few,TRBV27,CASSQGQGRSYEQYF
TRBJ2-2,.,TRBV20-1,CSARDLNRGGRGANTGELFF
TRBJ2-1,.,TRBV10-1,CASRRSASGGGDYNEQFF
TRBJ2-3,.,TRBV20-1,CSAYKRGVDTQYF
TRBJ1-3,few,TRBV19,CASSPSVGAIYF
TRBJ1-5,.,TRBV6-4,CASSENSGLPQHF
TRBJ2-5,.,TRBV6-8,CASSYRRGGGTQYF
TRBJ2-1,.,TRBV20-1,CSAEGGRQDNEQFF
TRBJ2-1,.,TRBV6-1,CASRNDRDTYNEQFF
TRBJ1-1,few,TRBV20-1,CSARATGPGHAFF
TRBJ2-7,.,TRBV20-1,CSAPGQAGYEQYF
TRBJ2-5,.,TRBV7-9,CASGVVETQYF
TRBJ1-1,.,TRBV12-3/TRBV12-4,CASSLRVPEAFF
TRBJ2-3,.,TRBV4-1,CASRGIGSAISTDTQYF
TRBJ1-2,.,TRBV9,CASSVAAIDYGYTF
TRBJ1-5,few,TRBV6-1,CASSEGGTGKQPQHF
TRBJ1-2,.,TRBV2,CASSLHTNGYTF
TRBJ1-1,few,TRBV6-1,CASSPVALGNTEAFF
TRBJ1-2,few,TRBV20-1,CNGGAPGGYTF
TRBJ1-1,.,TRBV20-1,CSAKGSPNTEAFF
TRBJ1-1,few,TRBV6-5,CASSYSKGGLNTEAFF
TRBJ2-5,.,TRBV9,CASSVSGGAGETQYF
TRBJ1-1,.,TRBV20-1,CSARVRVSNTEAFF
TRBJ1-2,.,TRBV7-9,CASSVQATSYGYGYTF
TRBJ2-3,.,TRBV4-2,CASSSPSQTDTQYF
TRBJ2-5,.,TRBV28,CASSFLDRDATQYF
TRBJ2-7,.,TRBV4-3,CASSQSRNLYEQYF